At least ten counts were recorded for the clone carrying this T cell receptor beta chain. The antigen remains undetermined. This sample's TCRbeta library carried unique molecular identifier barcodes. A single record per CDR3 protein comes from TCRdb applying MiXCR to the PCR reads. The sample lists 150,000 to 200,000 distinct CDR3 sequences, roughly 6.5% occurring once. Germline CDR1 reads SGHDN; CDR2 reads FVKESK. J lost 6 bases, V lost 4 bases, and 15 bases had no gene match. The CDR3 has 17 amino acids. These data belong to a study of T-cell reconstitution after alpha-beta-depleted transplantation in children. Study-level results: Diversity of TCRbeta at day 60 was high in some patients, arising from surviving recipient T cells and thymic progenitors. Diversity and T-cell counts at one year after transplant derived mostly from new T cells. Reported findings indicate that, about two months after transplant, alpha-beta T cells came from several hundred expanded clones, which were derived from non-depleted graft cells.

The V call is TRBV14, the J call TRBJ1-5; 7 bases line up with TRBD1. The clonotype originates from a girl under three years old with combined immunodeficiency, due to receive a stem cell transplant. Sequenced here: PBMCs, sampled before TCRalphabeta/CD19-depleted stem cell transplant. The CDR3 sequence: CASSPGPSSWTGQPQHF. The CDR3 region has the DNA TGTGCCAGCAGCCCCGGACCCTCCTCCTGGACAGGTCAGCCCCAGCATTTT.